Listed here is a single T cell receptor beta chain. This CDR3 region has 16 residues. The germline V gene encodes CDR1 MNHNY and CDR2 SVGAGI (reference sequence). The V and J ends lost 6 bases and 5 bases, in that order; junction bases with no gene match: 10. This entry belongs to a study of blood T cell repertoires in COVID-19. Assay used: immunoSEQ multiplex PCR; TCRdb lists only in-frame clones, some missing. In the table there are a few hundred thousand clones, about 85% of which are singletons. The TCR sequence derives from a woman aged 25 to 45 who had recovered from COVID-19. The chain recombines TRBV6-6 with TRBJ2-7; 13 bases fit TRBD2. Sequenced input: PBMCs or T cells enriched from blood (not recorded which). CDR3 loop: CASRKTSGGDLDEQYF. The CDR3 DNA reads TGTGCCAGCAGGAAAACTAGCGGGGGGGACCTAGACGAGCAGTACTTC.